This T cell receptor beta chain was sequenced in a study of blood T cell repertoires in COVID-19. Turning to the study itself: Material from acute and convalescent COVID-19 was sourced from the United States, Italy and Spain. Sources were T cells, B-cell-depleted T cells, or PBMCs; the material itself was cDNA or gDNA.

A few counts support this clone. In the study's own analysis: Estimation of nucleated cell counts relied on the amplification of reference gene primers. Measured with immunoSEQ multiplex PCR; TCRdb has only the in-frame clones, and not every one. V, J and clone size are those of that table, while D and trimming were read from the DNA. The data show around 80,000 clones, about four fifths seen once. This CDR3 spans 11 amino acids. V lost 3 bases to trimming and J lost 9 bases; unmatched junction nucleotides: 3. CDR1 is DFQATT and CDR2 is SNEGSKA in the germline V gene (reference sequence). V gene TRBV20-1 combines with J gene TRBJ2-5, with TRBD2 matching over 8 bases. The receptor's source is a human donor in a cohort sampled during active COVID-19. The material sequenced was peripheral blood. The CDR3 loop reads CSARTGGAQYF. Here the CDR3 DNA reads TGCAGTGCTAGGACCGGGGGGGCCCAGTACTTC.